The clone carrying this TCR beta chain was found many times. Its target is unknown. Unmatched junction bases numbered 8, after V lost 3 bases and J lost 1 base. CDR1 GTSNPN and CDR2 SVGIG come from the germline V gene (reference sequence). This CDR3 has 15 residues. The data derive from a study of regulatory T cells in long-lasting Graves disease. Study-level findings and limits: There were preferences for TRBV28, TRBJ1-2 and TRBJ2-5 in persistent disease.

Investigators prepared the TCR beta libraries by applying iRepertoire HTBI primers and Arm-PCR of CDR3 regions. TCRdb redid the calling of the multiplex PCR reads with MiXCR, one entry per CDR3 protein. The table has approximately 400,000 distinct CDR3 sequences, 15% seen once; the top ten hold under 9%. Time point here: newly diagnosed GD, antithyroid drugs for less than 3 months. PBMCs provided the RNA from which the TCR library was made. The same data also went into a second study, on T cells in Graves' hyperthyroidism and ophthalmopathy. That report adds: Model predictions of ophthalmopathy came a median approximately seven months before onset.

The chain is built from TRBV30 and TRBJ1-2; 7 bases fit TRBD1. Here the sequenced sample was peripheral blood mononuclear cells (PBMCs), taken at new diagnosis, from a patient treated with antithyroid drugs. This clonotype originated in a woman in her thirties or forties with Graves disease. CDR3 DNA sequence: TGTGCCTGGAGCCGTGGGGACAGAAATAACTATGGCTACACCTTC. It encodes CAWSRGDRNNYGYTF.